Given below is one T cell receptor beta chain in context. As yet, its antigen is unknown. This sample is drawn from a study of long-term antiretroviral therapy in people with HIV. The authors ran the immunoSEQ assay, v3.0, at survey level. This table comes from immunoSEQ multiplex PCR, and its TCRdb copy is limited to in-frame clones, with some not included. Here the sample spans tens of thousands of clones, approximately 80% being singletons. Study conclusions and caveats: It was not possible to obtain data on ART adherence, viral resistance or therapy changes. Sampling of blood ran from about 2004 to 2018, and older ART regimens were possibly in use. Upon ART, diversity increased but remained lower than transplant donor controls.

Trimming left V 5 bases short and J 8 bases short, with 19 bases between. CDR1 and CDR2 from the germline V gene are SGHDT and YYEEEE. The CDR3 has 14 amino acids. This TCR was sampled from a man between 40 and 49 years old with HIV. The sequencing here drew on unsorted PBMCs, taken 0.5 years before starting antiretroviral therapy. The chain joins TRBV5-6 to TRBJ1-2; D perhaps matches TRBD1 (5 bases). CDR3 protein: CASRQLGPDGGYTF. DNA of the CDR3: TGTGCCAGCAGACAACTGGGACCTGATGGAGGCTACACCTTC.